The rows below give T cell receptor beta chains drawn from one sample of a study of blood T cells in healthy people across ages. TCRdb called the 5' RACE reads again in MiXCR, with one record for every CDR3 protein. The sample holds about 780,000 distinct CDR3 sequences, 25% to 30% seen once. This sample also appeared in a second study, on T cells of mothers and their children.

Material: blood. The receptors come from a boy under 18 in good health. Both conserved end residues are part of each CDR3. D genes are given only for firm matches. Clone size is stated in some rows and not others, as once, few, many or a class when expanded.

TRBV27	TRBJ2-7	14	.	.	TGTGCCAGCAGTACCACCGCCAATGCCTACGAGCAGTACTTC	CASSTTANAYEQYF
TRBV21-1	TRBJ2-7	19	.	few	TGTGCCAGCAGCAAAGAGGGGACAGGGGCTCACACTGATTTATACGAGCAGTACTTC	CASSKEGTGAHTDLYEQYF
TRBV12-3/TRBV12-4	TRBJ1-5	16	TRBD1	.	TGTGCCAGCAGTACGCAGGGACAGAGTAGCAATCAGCCCCAGCATTTT	CASSTQGQSSNQPQHF
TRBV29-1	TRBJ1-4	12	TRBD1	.	TGCAGCGGGCAGGGGGCAAGTGAAAAACTGTTTTTT	CSGQGASEKLFF
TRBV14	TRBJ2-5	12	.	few	TGTGCCAGCAGCCAAGGGAAGACGGCCCAGTACTTC	CASSQGKTAQYF
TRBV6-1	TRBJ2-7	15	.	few	TGTGCCAGCAGTGTTTCTTTGACGGACTCCTACGAGCAGTACTTC	CASSVSLTDSYEQYF
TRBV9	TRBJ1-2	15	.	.	TGTGCCAGCAGCGTAGATAGGGCAACGATCTATGGCTACACCTTC	CASSVDRATIYGYTF
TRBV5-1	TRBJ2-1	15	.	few	TGCGCCAGGGGGACTTCTCGCTCCCTTTACAATGAGCAGTTCTTC	CARGTSRSLYNEQFF
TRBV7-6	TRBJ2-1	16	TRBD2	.	TGTGCCAGCAGCTCAGTGACTGGGACTAGCGTCAATGAGCAGTTCTTC	CASSSVTGTSVNEQFF
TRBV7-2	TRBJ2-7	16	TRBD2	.	TGTGCCAGCAGCTCCTCCCGACTAGCGGACTCCTACGAGCAGTACTTC	CASSSSRLADSYEQYF
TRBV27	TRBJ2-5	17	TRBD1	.	TGTGCCAGCAGTTTAAAAGGCAGGGGGATCGAACAAGAGACCCAGTACTTC	CASSLKGRGIEQETQYF
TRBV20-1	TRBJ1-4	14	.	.	TGCAGTGCTAGACCGGGAGGGGGGTTTGAAAAACTGTTTTTT	CSARPGGGFEKLFF
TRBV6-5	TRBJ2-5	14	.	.	TGTGCCAGCAGTTACTACGGGTCTCAAGAGACCCAGTACTTC	CASSYYGSQETQYF
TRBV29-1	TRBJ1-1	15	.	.	TGCAGCGCTCGGAGGGGGGACACCCTAGCAAGTGTAGCTTTCTTT	CSARRGDTLASVAFF
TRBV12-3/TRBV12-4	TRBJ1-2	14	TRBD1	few	TGTGCCAGCAGCCCCCTTCGACAGGGGAATGGCTACACCTTC	CASSPLRQGNGYTF
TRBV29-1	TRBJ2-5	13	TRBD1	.	TGCAGCGTTGGCGACAGGGGGCGAGAGACCCAGTACTTC	CSVGDRGRETQYF
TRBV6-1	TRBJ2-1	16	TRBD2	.	TGTGCCAGCAGTGAAGATGTCGCGGGGGGCCGGGATGAGCAGTTCTTC	CASSEDVAGGRDEQFF
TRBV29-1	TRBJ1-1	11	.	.	TGCAGCGTTCAAAGGGTCCCTGAAGCTTTCTTT	CSVQRVPEAFF
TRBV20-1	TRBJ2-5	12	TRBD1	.	TGCAGTGCAAGTTACAGGGGGGAGACCCAGTACTTC	CSASYRGETQYF
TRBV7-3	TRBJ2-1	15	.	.	TGTGCCAGCAGCTTAGATAGCGGTCCTCACAATGAGCAGTTCTTC	CASSLDSGPHNEQFF
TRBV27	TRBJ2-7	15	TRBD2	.	TGTGCCAGCAGTCTTCTGCCGGGGGGGATCTACGAGCAGTACTTC	CASSLLPGGIYEQYF
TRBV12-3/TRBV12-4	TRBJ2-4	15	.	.	TGTGCCAGCAGACCGAGAGGGGGAGCCAAAAACATTCAGTACTTC	CASRPRGGAKNIQYF
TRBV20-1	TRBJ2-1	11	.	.	TGCAGTGCCCGCTTGGGTAATGAGCAGTTCTTC	CSARLGNEQFF
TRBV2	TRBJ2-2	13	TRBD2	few	TGTGCCAGCCGGACTAGCTGGACCGGGGAGCTGTTTTTT	CASRTSWTGELFF
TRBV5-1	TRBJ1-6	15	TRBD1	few	TGCGCCAGCAGGTGGGCAGGGGGCGATCGCGGGACCCTCCACTTT	CASRWAGGDRGTLHF
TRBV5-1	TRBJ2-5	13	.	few	TGCGCCAGCAGCTTGGAGGTAGCACAGACCCAGTACTTC	CASSLEVAQTQYF
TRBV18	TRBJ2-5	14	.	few	TGTGCCAGCTCTATCCAAGAGGTGGGCTCGGAGCAGTACTTC	CASSIQEVGSEQYF
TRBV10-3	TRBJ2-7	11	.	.	TGTGCCATCAGGGAGGGAGACGAGCAGTACTTC	CAIREGDEQYF
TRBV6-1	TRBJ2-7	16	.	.	TGTGCCAGCAGTGGTCCTAACAGAGACGGCACCTACGAGCAGTACTTC	CASSGPNRDGTYEQYF
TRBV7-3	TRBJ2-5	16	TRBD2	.	TGTGCCAGCAGCTTAACCGGGGGGGCCCACCAAGAGACCCAGTACTTC	CASSLTGGAHQETQYF
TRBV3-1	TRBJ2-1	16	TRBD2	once	TGTGCCAGCAGCCAAGTTAGCGGGGGCCCACACAATGAGCAGTTCTTC	CASSQVSGGPHNEQFF
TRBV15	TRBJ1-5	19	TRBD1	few	TGTGCCACCAGCGGAACAGGGACAGGGGATACTAGGAGCAATCAGCCCCAGCATTTT	CATSGTGTGDTRSNQPQHF
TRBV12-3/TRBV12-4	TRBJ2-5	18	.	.	TGTGCCAGCAGTTTAGAGGGTACGAGGCTGGGGGTTCAAGAGACCCAGTACTTC	CASSLEGTRLGVQETQYF
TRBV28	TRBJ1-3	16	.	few	TGTGCCAGCAGTTTACTACAAGAGCCCTCTGGAAACACCATATATTTT	CASSLLQEPSGNTIYF
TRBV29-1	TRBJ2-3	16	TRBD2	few	TGCAGCGTTCCCCCAGGACTAGGGACGAGCACAGATACGCAGTATTTT	CSVPPGLGTSTDTQYF
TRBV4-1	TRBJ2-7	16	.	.	TGCGCCAGCAGCCAAGTCGGGGCGGCACTCCTCTACGAGCAGTACTTC	CASSQVGAALLYEQYF
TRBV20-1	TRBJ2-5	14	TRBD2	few	TGCAGTGCTACCGGGCGGACTAGCAGGGAGACCCAGTACTTC	CSATGRTSRETQYF
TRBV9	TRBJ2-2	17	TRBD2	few	TGTGCCAGCAGCGTAGGCCTAGCGGGGGTCAACACCGGGGAGCTGTTTTTT	CASSVGLAGVNTGELFF
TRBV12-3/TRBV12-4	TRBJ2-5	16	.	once	TGTGCCAGCAGTTTATTAGGGGAACTTCAGCGAGAGACCCAGTACTTC	CASSLLGELQRETQYF
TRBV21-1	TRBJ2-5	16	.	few	TGTGCCAGCAGTTCCCCCGGGGCGGGGGTTCTAGAGACCCAGTACTTC	CASSSPGAGVLETQYF
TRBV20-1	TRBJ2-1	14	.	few	TGCAGTGCTAGTTTAGTGGGGACCTACAATGAGCAGTTCTTC	CSASLVGTYNEQFF
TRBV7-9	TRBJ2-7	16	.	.	TGTGCCAGCAGCTTAGTCTACAGCGCCACGACCTACGAGCAGTACTTC	CASSLVYSATTYEQYF
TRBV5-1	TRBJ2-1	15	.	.	TGCGCCAGCACCCGGACAGAGAGCTCCTACAATGAGCAGTTCTTC	CASTRTESSYNEQFF
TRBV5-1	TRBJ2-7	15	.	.	TGCGCCAGCAGCCCTAGGGGGACAAGTTCCCTAAGGCAGTACTTC	CASSPRGTSSLRQYF
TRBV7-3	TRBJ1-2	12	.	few	TGTGCCAGCAGCTTAATGGGGGATGGCTGCACCTTC	CASSLMGDGCTF
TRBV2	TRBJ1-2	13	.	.	TGTGCCAGCGGCAGGGGCGGGAGTGGTGGCTACACCTTC	CASGRGGSGGYTF
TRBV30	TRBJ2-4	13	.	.	TGTGCCTGGACCCCTAACAAGGAAAACATTCAGTACTTC	CAWTPNKENIQYF
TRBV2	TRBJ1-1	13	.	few	TGTGCCAGCATGGTAAACATCAACACTGAAGCTTTCTTT	CASMVNINTEAFF
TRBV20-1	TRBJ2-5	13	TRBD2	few	TGCAGTGGAGCAAGCGGGGGGAGAGAGACCCAGTACTTC	CSGASGGRETQYF
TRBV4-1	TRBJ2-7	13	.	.	TGCGCCAGCAGCCAAGTCAGGGGGGATGAGCAGTACTTC	CASSQVRGDEQYF
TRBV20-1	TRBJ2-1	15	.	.	TGCAGTGCTAGGGATAACAGAAACTCCTACAATGAGCAGTTCTTC	CSARDNRNSYNEQFF
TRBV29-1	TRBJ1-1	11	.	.	TGCAGAATCAGCACGGGGACCGGAGCTTTCTTT	CRISTGTGAFF
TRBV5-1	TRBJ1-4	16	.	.	TGCGCCAGCAGCTTCGGCAGGGGTGTTGCTAATGAAAAACTGTTTTTT	CASSFGRGVANEKLFF
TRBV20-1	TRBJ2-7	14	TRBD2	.	TGCAGTGCTAGCCTCAGTCAGCGGGACTACGAGCAGTACTTC	CSASLSQRDYEQYF
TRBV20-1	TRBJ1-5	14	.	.	TGCAGTGCTAGTCCGCCGTATAGCAATCAGCCCCAGCATTTT	CSASPPYSNQPQHF
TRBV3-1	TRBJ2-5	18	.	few	TGTGCCAGCAGCCAAGATGCGTCCGGGGATTTGCCCCAAGAGACCCAGTACTTC	CASSQDASGDLPQETQYF
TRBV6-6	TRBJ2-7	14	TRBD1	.	TGTGCCAGCAGTTACTGGACAGGGTCATACGAGCAGTACTTC	CASSYWTGSYEQYF